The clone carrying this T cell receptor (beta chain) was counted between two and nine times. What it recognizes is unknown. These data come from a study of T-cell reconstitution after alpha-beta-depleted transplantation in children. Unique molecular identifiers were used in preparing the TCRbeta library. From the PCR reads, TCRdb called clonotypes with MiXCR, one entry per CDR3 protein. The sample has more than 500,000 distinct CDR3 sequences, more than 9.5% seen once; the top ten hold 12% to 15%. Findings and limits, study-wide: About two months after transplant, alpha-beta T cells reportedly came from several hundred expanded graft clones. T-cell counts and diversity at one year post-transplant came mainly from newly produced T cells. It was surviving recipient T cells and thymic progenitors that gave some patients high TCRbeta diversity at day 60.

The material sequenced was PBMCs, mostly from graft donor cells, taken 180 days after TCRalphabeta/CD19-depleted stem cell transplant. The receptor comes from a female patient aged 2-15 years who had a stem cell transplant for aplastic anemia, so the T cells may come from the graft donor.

The CDR3 nucleotides read TGTGCCAGCAGAAACTTGGGACTAGCGGGAGTGGTGGAGACCCAGTACTTC. It encodes CASRNLGLAGVVETQYF. This chain uses TRBV3-1 with TRBJ2-5, with 14 positions matching TRBD2. J gave up 5 bases and V 6 bases, and 11 bases lay outside the gene matches. The CDR3 has 17 amino acids. CDR1 LGHDT and CDR2 YNNKEL come from the germline V gene (reference sequence).